This T cell receptor beta chain was sequenced during a study of cytomegalovirus exposure and HLA in healthy donors. Whole-study results and caveats: Upon later analysis, TCR association rates were observed to vary by HLA locus, being highest for DRB1 and lowest for HLA-C.

PCR employed 60 Vbeta and 13 Jbeta primers. TCRdb's copy holds only in-frame clones and misses some; the assay was immunoSEQ multiplex PCR. The sample lists some 140,000 clones; around four fifths were seen once. Of note for this clone: Its specificity is not known.

This TCR came from a man aged 30 to 39 in good health. Sequenced material: PBMCs.

CDR3 region: CASRAGVTGELFF. Written as DNA, the CDR3 is TGTGCCAGCAGAGCGGGAGTGACCGGGGAGCTGTTTTTT. The gene calls are TRBV25-1 and TRBJ2-2; the match to TRBD2 covers 8 bases. V lost 6 bases, J lost 5 bases, and 2 bases stayed unmatched. The length of the CDR3 is 13 residues. CDR1 and CDR2 (germline): MGHDK, SYGVNS.